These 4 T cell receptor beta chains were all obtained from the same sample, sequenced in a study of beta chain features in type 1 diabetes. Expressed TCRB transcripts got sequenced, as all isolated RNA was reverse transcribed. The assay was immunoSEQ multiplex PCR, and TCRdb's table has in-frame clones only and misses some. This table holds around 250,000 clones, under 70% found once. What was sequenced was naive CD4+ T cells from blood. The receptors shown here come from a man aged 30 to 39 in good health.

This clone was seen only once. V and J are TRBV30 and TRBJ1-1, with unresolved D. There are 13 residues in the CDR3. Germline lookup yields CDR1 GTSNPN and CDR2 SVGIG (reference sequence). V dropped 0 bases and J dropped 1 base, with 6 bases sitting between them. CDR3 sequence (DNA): TGTGCCTGGAGTGTTGGAGCGAACACTGAAGCTTTCTTT. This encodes CAWSVGANTEAFF. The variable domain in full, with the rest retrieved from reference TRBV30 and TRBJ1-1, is SQTIHQWPATLVQPVGSPLSLECTVEGTSNPNLYWYRQAAGRGLQLLFYSVGIGQISSEVPQNLSASRPQDRQFILSSKKLLLSDSGFYLCAWSVGANTEAFFGQGTRLTVV.

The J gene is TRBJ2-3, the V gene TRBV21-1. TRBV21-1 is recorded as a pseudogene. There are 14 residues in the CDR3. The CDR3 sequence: CASSSQKQTDTQYF. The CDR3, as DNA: TGTGCCAGCAGCTCCCAGAAGCAGACAGATACGCAGTATTTT.

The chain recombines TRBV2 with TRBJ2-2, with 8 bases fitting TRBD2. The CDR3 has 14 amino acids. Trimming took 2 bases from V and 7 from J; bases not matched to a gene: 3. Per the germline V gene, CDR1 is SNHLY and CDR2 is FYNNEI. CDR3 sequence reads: CASSESGSIGELFF. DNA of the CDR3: TGTGCCAGCAGTGAAAGCGGGAGTATCGGGGAGCTGTTTTTT. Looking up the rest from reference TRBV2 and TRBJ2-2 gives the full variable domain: EPEVTQTPSHQVTQMGQEVILRCVPISNHLYFYWYRQILGQKVEFLVSFYNNEISEKSEIFDDQFSVERPDGSNFTLKIRSTKLEDSAMYFCASSESGSIGELFFGEGSRLTVL.

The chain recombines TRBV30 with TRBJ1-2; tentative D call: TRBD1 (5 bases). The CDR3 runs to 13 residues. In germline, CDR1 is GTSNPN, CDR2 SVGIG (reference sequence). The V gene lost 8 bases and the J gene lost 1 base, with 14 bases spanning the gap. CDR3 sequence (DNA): TGTGCCCAACCGGGACCGAGTAACTATGGCTACACCTTC. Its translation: CAQPGPSNYGYTF.